Presented here are 21 T cell receptor beta chains from one specimen sequenced in a study of siplizumab effects on memory and regulatory T cells. Data came from immunoSEQ multiplex PCR; TCRdb stores just in-frame clones and leaves some out. The sample includes approximately 100,000 clones, about 95% of them seen just once. What was sequenced was non-Treg CD4+ T cells sorted from blood. The receptors derive from a human donor in good health.

The chain carries TRBV2 and TRBJ1-4, with D possibly being TRBD1 (6 bases). Trimming removed 5 bases from V and 10 bases from J, with 17 bases in between. The CDR3 has 14 amino acids. From germline, CDR1 is SNHLY and CDR2 FYNNEI. The CDR3 sequence is CASSYGTTLGKLFF. Written as DNA, the CDR3 is TGTGCCAGCAGTTACGGGACAACTTTGGGAAAACTGTTTTTT.

This chain joins TRBV10-2 and TRBJ2-1, with D unclear. V was shortened by 1 base and J by 10 bases, with 5 bases between the two germline ends. Germline loops: CDR1 WSHSY, CDR2 SAAADI. This CDR3 region has 11 residues. The CDR3 DNA sequence: TGCGCCAGCAGTGAGTTACAAGAGCAGTTCTTC. It is translated as CASSELQEQFF.

The rearrangement joins TRBV28 to TRBJ2-7, with 15 bases matching TRBD2. The junction had 8 bases not matched to a gene; V was cut back by 4 bases and J by 7 bases. CDR3 length equals 16 residues. Germline CDR1 is MDHEN and CDR2 is SYDVKM. The CDR3 DNA is TGTGCCAGCAGTTCCCCTGGGACTAGCGGGGGGAGGGAGCAGTACTTC. Its protein is CASSSPGTSGGREQYF.

The chain joins TRBV4-2 to TRBJ1-2, with D possibly TRBD1 on 6 matching bases. V dropped 1 base and J dropped 6 bases, with 15 bases sitting between them. Germline V CDR1 and CDR2: LGHNA, YNFKEQ. This CDR3 region has 15 residues. In nucleotides, the CDR3 is TGTGCCAGCAGCCAAGGCTGGGCAGGGGTTGATGGCTACACCTTC. Its protein product is CASSQGWAGVDGYTF.

The chain couples TRBV11-1 to TRBJ2-2; unclear D gene. Germline-derived CDR1 and CDR2 are SGHAT and FQDESV (reference sequence). V gave up 1 base and J gave up 6 bases, with 9 bases separating them. The CDR3 extends over 14 amino acids. In DNA, the CDR3 is TGTGCCAGCAGCTTAGTTTTGGGTCCCGGGGAGCTGTTTTTT. Encoded protein: CASSLVLGPGELFF.

This clone was found a few times. The chain uses TRBV7-9 and TRBJ2-5; D not certain. Trimming cost V 2 bases and J 5 bases, with 6 bases left between them. Per germline, CDR1 SEHNR and CDR2 FQNEAQ (reference sequence). The CDR3 has 12 residues. CDR3 region: CASSLRMETQYF. CDR3 DNA: TGTGCCAGCAGCTTAAGAATGGAGACCCAGTACTTC.

CDR3 sequence reads: CASSPNTNEQFF. CDR3 bases: TGTGCCAGCAGCCCGAATACCAATGAGCAGTTCTTC. V is TRBV11-3 and J is TRBJ2-1; no reliable D call. Germline lookup yields CDR1 SGHNT and CDR2 YENEEA. The CDR3 contains 12 residues. V lost 5 bases and J 6 bases, leaving 8 bases between the germline ends. Full variable domain (rest looked up from reference TRBV11-3 and TRBJ2-1): EAGVVQSPRYKIIEKKQPVAFWCNPISGHNTLYWYLQNLGQGPELLIRYENEEAVDDSQLPKDRFSAERLKGVDSTLKIQPAELGDSAVYLCASSPNTNEQFFGPGTRLTVL.

The V gene is TRBV28, the J gene TRBJ2-3, with TRBD2 matching over 13 bases. The CDR3 loop spans 16 amino acids. The germline V gene has CDR1 MDHEN and CDR2 SYDVKM. Germline trimming cut 5 bases from V and 4 bases from J; bases unmatched to any gene: 6. The CDR3 nucleotides are TGTGCCAGCAGTCCACCTGGACTAGCGGGAGCAGATACGCAGTATTTT. This translates into CASSPPGLAGADTQYF.

The V and J genes are TRBV7-8 and TRBJ2-1; 11 nucleotides agree with TRBD1. The V and J ends lost 5 bases and 9 bases, in that order; junction bases with no gene match: 6. Germline CDR1 SGHVS, CDR2 FQNEAQ. The CDR3 totals 14 residues. The CDR3 reads CASSKGQGVPEQFF. The CDR3 DNA reads TGTGCCAGCAGCAAGGGACAGGGGGTCCCTGAGCAGTTCTTC.

This sequence joins TRBV6-1 and TRBJ1-1; perhaps TRBD1 as D (6 bases). Germline CDR1 MNHNS, CDR2 SASEGT. The CDR3 is made up of 15 amino acids. Trimming removed 7 bases at V and 5 bases at J, with 20 bases between. The CDR3 region is CASTPWDTVWTEAFF. CDR3 DNA: TGTGCCAGCACCCCTTGGGACACGGTGTGGACTGAAGCTTTCTTT.

V usage is TRBV27 and J usage is TRBJ2-3; the D gene is possibly TRBD1 (5 bases). This CDR3 comprises 14 residues. The V end lost 5 bases, the J end lost 2 bases, and 11 bases lay between the germline ends. The germline V gene encodes CDR1 MNHEY and CDR2 SMNVEV (reference sequence). The CDR3 nucleotides are TGTGCCAGCAGTCCCAGGGCCGCCACAGATACGCAGTATTTT. Amino acid sequence: CASSPRAATDTQYF.

This clone was seen once. The chain recombines TRBV10-1 with TRBJ2-5; the D gene is possibly TRBD2 (5 bases). Trimming shortened V by 5 bases and J by 4 bases, and 11 bases separated the two germline ends. The CDR3 runs to 13 residues. Germline lookup yields CDR1 WNHNN and CDR2 SYGVQD (reference sequence). This chain's CDR3 is CASSRGLRETQYF. Here the CDR3 DNA reads TGCGCCAGCAGTAGAGGGCTGAGAGAGACCCAGTACTTC.

V is TRBV7-9 and J is TRBJ2-5; 10 bases agree with TRBD2. Germline CDR1 is SEHNR and CDR2 is FQNEAQ (reference sequence). Trimming took 3 bases from V and 4 from J; bases not matched to a gene: 2. The CDR3 contains 14 residues. CDR3 sequence: CASSFSGGLETQYF. CDR3 bases: TGTGCCAGCAGCTTTAGCGGGGGGTTAGAGACCCAGTACTTC.

The chain combines TRBV5-1 with TRBJ2-3; TRBD1 matches 7 bases. Losses at the gene ends were 4 bases for V and 0 bases for J; bases not matched to a gene: 8. This CDR3 comprises 16 residues. Germline CDR1 reads SGHRS; CDR2 reads YFSETQ. The CDR3 coding sequence is TGCGCCAGCAGCCCACGACCGGGACAGAGCACAGATACGCAGTATTTT. As protein: CASSPRPGQSTDTQYF.

The chain is built from TRBV28 and TRBJ1-2; D is unclear. The CDR3 is made up of 11 amino acids. Germline lookup yields CDR1 MDHEN and CDR2 SYDVKM. V gave up 3 bases and J gave up 5 bases, with 4 bases separating them. For the CDR3, the DNA is TGTGCCAGCAGTTTCCAGTATGGCTACACCTTC. Residues: CASSFQYGYTF.

The rearrangement uses TRBV6-4 and TRBJ1-5, with D hard to call. V was clipped by 4 bases and J by 0 bases, with 22 bases between them. Germline V CDR1 and CDR2: MRHNA, SNTAGT. The CDR3 spans 19 residues. The CDR3 nucleotides are TGTGCCAGCAGTGGACACCCGACAATCGGGTGGGATAGCAATCAGCCCCAGCATTTT. Its translation is CASSGHPTIGWDSNQPQHF.

The rearrangement joins TRBV27 to TRBJ1-2, with D possibly matching TRBD1 (6 bases). The CDR3 extends over 13 amino acids. The ends were cut back, 5 bases at V and 7 bases at J, with 14 bases in the middle. Germline V gene data show CDR1 as MNHEY and CDR2 as SMNVEV (reference sequence). The CDR3, as DNA: TGTGCCAGCAGTCCAAACAGGGCCGGTGGCTACACCTTC. Amino acid sequence: CASSPNRAGGYTF.

The chain is built from TRBV7-2 and TRBJ2-5; no clear D gene. Germline V gene data show CDR1 as SGHTA and CDR2 as FQGNSA. There are 15 residues in the CDR3. Trimming removed 3 bases at V and 5 bases at J, with 16 bases between. The CDR3 DNA sequence: TGTGCCAGCAGCTTTGTTTGGTCAATGGGGGAGACCCAGTACTTC. Translated, it gives CASSFVWSMGETQYF.

This clone was picked up one time. V is TRBV27 and J is TRBJ2-2; unclear D gene. The CDR3 sequence is 13 residues long. V lost 5 bases to trimming and J lost 6 bases, with 10 bases between them. Germline assignment: CDR1 MNHEY and CDR2 SMNVEV (reference sequence). The CDR3 spells CASSGRRPGELFF. The CDR3 DNA follows: TGTGCCAGCAGTGGCCGGCGGCCCGGGGAGCTGTTTTTT.

This chain connects TRBV7-9 to TRBJ1-5; 7 bases agree with TRBD1. CDR3 length: 12 residues. From germline, CDR1 is SEHNR and CDR2 FQNEAQ (reference sequence). After removal of 5 bases from V and 7 bases from J, the junction contained 2 bases not matched to a gene. CDR3 loop: CASSQGGQPQHF. As DNA, the CDR3 is TGTGCCAGCAGCCAGGGGGGGCAGCCCCAGCATTTT.

The chain recombines TRBV30 with TRBJ2-7; 7 bases match TRBD1. Germline values: CDR1 GTSNPN, CDR2 SVGIG (reference sequence). CDR3 size: 14 residues. Trimming at V came to 2 bases and at J to 2 bases, leaving 6 bases not matched to a gene. Here the CDR3 DNA reads TGTGCCTGGAGTCGACCGGGACAGACCTACGAGCAGTACTTC. Translation: CAWSRPGQTYEQYF.